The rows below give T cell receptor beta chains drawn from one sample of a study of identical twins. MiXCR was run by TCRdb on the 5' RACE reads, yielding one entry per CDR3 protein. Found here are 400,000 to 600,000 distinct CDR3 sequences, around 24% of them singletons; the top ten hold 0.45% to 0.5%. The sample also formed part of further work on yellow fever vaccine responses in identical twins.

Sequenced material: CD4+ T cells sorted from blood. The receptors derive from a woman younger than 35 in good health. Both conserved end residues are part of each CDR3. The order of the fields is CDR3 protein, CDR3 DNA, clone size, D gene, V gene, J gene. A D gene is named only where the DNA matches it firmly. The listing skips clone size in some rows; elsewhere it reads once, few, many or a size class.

CDR3aa: CASSWEDRIKNIQYF; CDR3nt: TGCGCCAGCAGCTGGGAAGACAGGATCAAAAACATTCAGTACTTC; abundance: few; d_gene: NA; v_gene: TRBV5-1; j_gene: TRBJ2-4
CDR3aa: CSVVRDRGSYGYTF; CDR3nt: TGCAGCGTAGTCCGGGACAGGGGAAGTTATGGCTACACCTTC; abundance: once; d_gene: TRBD1; v_gene: TRBV29-1; j_gene: TRBJ1-2
CDR3aa: CASSLSGTSVNEQFF; CDR3nt: TGTGCCAGCAGCTTATCCGGGACTAGCGTCAATGAGCAGTTCTTC; abundance: many; d_gene: TRBD2; v_gene: TRBV7-2; j_gene: TRBJ2-1
CDR3aa: CASSSGSPQETQYF; CDR3nt: TGTGCCAGCAGTAGCGGGAGTCCCCAGGAGACCCAGTACTTC; abundance: NA; d_gene: NA; v_gene: TRBV21-1; j_gene: TRBJ2-5
CDR3aa: CSVVQGGNNQPQHF; CDR3nt: TGCAGCGTTGTGCAGGGAGGGAACAATCAGCCCCAGCATTTT; abundance: few; d_gene: NA; v_gene: TRBV29-1; j_gene: TRBJ1-5
CDR3aa: CASSQSTYGYTF; CDR3nt: TGTGCCAGCAGCCAAAGCACATATGGCTACACCTTC; abundance: NA; d_gene: NA; v_gene: TRBV3-1; j_gene: TRBJ1-2
CDR3aa: CASSYSSRSHYGYTF; CDR3nt: TGTGCCAGCAGTTACTCGTCCAGGTCGCACTATGGCTACACCTTC; abundance: NA; d_gene: NA; v_gene: TRBV6-5; j_gene: TRBJ1-2
CDR3aa: CASSLGLGVNTEAFF; CDR3nt: TGTGCCAGCAGCTTGGGTCTAGGGGTGAACACTGAAGCTTTCTTT; abundance: few; d_gene: NA; v_gene: TRBV7-2; j_gene: TRBJ1-1
CDR3aa: CASSFWSAYEQYF; CDR3nt: TGCGCCAGCAGCTTTTGGTCTGCCTACGAGCAGTACTTC; abundance: NA; d_gene: NA; v_gene: TRBV5-1; j_gene: TRBJ2-7
CDR3aa: CATSDLGIGAGELFF; CDR3nt: TGTGCCACCAGTGATTTGGGGATTGGGGCCGGGGAGCTGTTTTTT; abundance: NA; d_gene: NA; v_gene: TRBV24-1; j_gene: TRBJ2-2
CDR3aa: CATSSGETRGSWYNEQFF; CDR3nt: TGTGCCACCAGCAGTGGAGAAACCCGCGGGAGTTGGTATAATGAGCAGTTCTTC; abundance: few; d_gene: TRBD2; v_gene: TRBV15; j_gene: TRBJ2-1
CDR3aa: CASSLDRTVNYGYTF; CDR3nt: TGTGCCAGCAGCTTAGATCGGACAGTAAACTATGGCTACACCTTC; abundance: NA; d_gene: NA; v_gene: TRBV11-2; j_gene: TRBJ1-2
CDR3aa: CASSSGQGAQDTQYF; CDR3nt: TGTGCCAGCAGTTCAGGACAGGGGGCCCAAGATACGCAGTATTTT; abundance: few; d_gene: TRBD1; v_gene: TRBV28; j_gene: TRBJ2-3
CDR3aa: CASSFGEQPQHF; CDR3nt: TGTGCCAGCAGTTTCGGGGAGCAGCCCCAGCATTTT; abundance: NA; d_gene: NA; v_gene: TRBV12-3/TRBV12-4; j_gene: TRBJ1-5
CDR3aa: CASSQQGAGGESPLHF; CDR3nt: TGCGCCAGCAGCCAACAGGGGGCCGGAGGGGAATCACCCCTCCACTTT; abundance: few; d_gene: TRBD1; v_gene: TRBV4-1; j_gene: TRBJ1-6
CDR3aa: CSARGLQETQYF; CDR3nt: TGCAGTGCTAGAGGGCTTCAAGAGACCCAGTACTTC; abundance: few; d_gene: NA; v_gene: TRBV20-1; j_gene: TRBJ2-5
CDR3aa: CSVEPIGGRADTQYF; CDR3nt: TGCAGCGTTGAACCGATCGGGGGTAGGGCAGATACGCAGTATTTT; abundance: few; d_gene: NA; v_gene: TRBV29-1; j_gene: TRBJ2-3
CDR3aa: CASSQVGLLNTEAFF; CDR3nt: TGCGCCAGCAGCCAAGTAGGGCTGTTGAACACTGAAGCTTTCTTT; abundance: few; d_gene: NA; v_gene: TRBV4-1; j_gene: TRBJ1-1
CDR3aa: CASSYSRRRKETQYF; CDR3nt: TGTGCCAGCAGTTACAGCCGTCGAAGGAAAGAGACCCAGTACTTC; abundance: few; d_gene: NA; v_gene: TRBV6-5; j_gene: TRBJ2-5
CDR3aa: CASSLLAGAAYEQYF; CDR3nt: TGTGCCAGCAGCTTGCTGGCGGGAGCGGCATACGAGCAGTACTTC; abundance: few; d_gene: TRBD2; v_gene: TRBV11-1; j_gene: TRBJ2-7
CDR3aa: CASSLDQPQHF; CDR3nt: TGTGCCAGCAGCTTGGATCAGCCCCAGCATTTT; abundance: few; d_gene: NA; v_gene: TRBV5-8; j_gene: TRBJ1-5
CDR3aa: CASSRDSNLLNQPQHF; CDR3nt: TGTGCCAGCAGCCGGGACAGTAACCTTCTCAATCAGCCCCAGCATTTT; abundance: NA; d_gene: TRBD1; v_gene: TRBV5-5; j_gene: TRBJ1-5
CDR3aa: CATSSGERTDTQYF; CDR3nt: TGTGCCACCAGCAGCGGGGAACGCACAGATACGCAGTATTTT; abundance: NA; d_gene: NA; v_gene: TRBV15; j_gene: TRBJ2-3
CDR3aa: CASSWEGAYEQYF; CDR3nt: TGTGCCAGCAGTTGGGAGGGGGCCTACGAGCAGTACTTC; abundance: NA; d_gene: NA; v_gene: TRBV28; j_gene: TRBJ2-7
CDR3aa: CASSQEGLAGARNEQFF; CDR3nt: TGTGCCAGCAGCCAAGAAGGACTAGCGGGGGCGAGGAATGAGCAGTTCTTC; abundance: few; d_gene: TRBD2; v_gene: TRBV3-1; j_gene: TRBJ2-1
CDR3aa: CSVEDQASGTKSSYNEQFF; CDR3nt: TGCAGCGTTGAAGATCAGGCTAGCGGGACCAAAAGCTCCTACAATGAGCAGTTCTTC; abundance: NA; d_gene: TRBD2; v_gene: TRBV29-1; j_gene: TRBJ2-1
CDR3aa: CASSARGGLNEQFF; CDR3nt: TGTGCCAGCAGCGCGAGGGGAGGGCTCAATGAGCAGTTCTTC; abundance: NA; d_gene: TRBD2; v_gene: TRBV9; j_gene: TRBJ2-1
CDR3aa: CASSVSYEQYF; CDR3nt: TGTGCCAGCAGCGTTTCCTACGAGCAGTACTTC; abundance: many; d_gene: NA; v_gene: TRBV9; j_gene: TRBJ2-7
CDR3aa: CASSDRSGNTGELFF; CDR3nt: TGTGCCAGCAGTGATCGTAGCGGGAACACCGGGGAGCTGTTTTTT; abundance: NA; d_gene: NA; v_gene: TRBV2; j_gene: TRBJ2-2
CDR3aa: CASSFRLVGNNNEQFF; CDR3nt: TGCGCCAGCAGCTTCAGACTCGTGGGGAACAATAATGAGCAGTTCTTC; abundance: few; d_gene: NA; v_gene: TRBV5-1; j_gene: TRBJ2-1
CDR3aa: CSVRRDTEAFF; CDR3nt: TGCAGCGTTCGACGGGACACTGAAGCTTTCTTT; abundance: few; d_gene: NA; v_gene: TRBV29-1; j_gene: TRBJ1-1
CDR3aa: CSASRGARTEAFF; CDR3nt: TGCAGTGCTAGTCGGGGGGCTCGCACTGAAGCTTTCTTT; abundance: NA; d_gene: NA; v_gene: TRBV20-1; j_gene: TRBJ1-1
CDR3aa: CATSRAGTYTDTQYF; CDR3nt: TGTGCCACCAGCAGAGCCGGGACATACACAGATACGCAGTATTTT; abundance: few; d_gene: NA; v_gene: TRBV15; j_gene: TRBJ2-3
CDR3aa: CATSGASGRNSYNEQFF; CDR3nt: TGTGCCACCAGTGGGGCTAGCGGGAGGAACTCCTACAATGAGCAGTTCTTC; abundance: many; d_gene: TRBD2; v_gene: TRBV24-1; j_gene: TRBJ2-1
CDR3aa: CTSLLLAGVRETQYF; CDR3nt: TGCACCAGCTTACTACTAGCGGGGGTGAGAGAGACCCAGTACTTC; abundance: NA; d_gene: NA; v_gene: TRBV1; j_gene: TRBJ2-5
CDR3aa: CSAYRSVEQFF; CDR3nt: TGCAGTGCCTATAGGTCGGTGGAGCAGTTCTTC; abundance: NA; d_gene: NA; v_gene: TRBV20-1; j_gene: TRBJ2-1
CDR3aa: CASSLTVTSGGITDTQYF; CDR3nt: TGCGCCAGCAGCTTGACCGTGACTAGCGGGGGAATAACAGATACGCAGTATTTT; abundance: NA; d_gene: TRBD2; v_gene: TRBV5-1; j_gene: TRBJ2-3
CDR3aa: CASTPTGNNQPQHF; CDR3nt: TGTGCCAGCACTCCAACAGGGAACAATCAGCCCCAGCATTTT; abundance: NA; d_gene: NA; v_gene: TRBV12-3/TRBV12-4; j_gene: TRBJ1-5
CDR3aa: CASRIAGMTDTQYF; CDR3nt: TGTGCCAGCAGAATAGCGGGAATGACAGATACGCAGTATTTT; abundance: many; d_gene: TRBD2; v_gene: TRBV12-3/TRBV12-4; j_gene: TRBJ2-3
CDR3aa: CASSEQGANEKLFF; CDR3nt: TGTGCCAGCAGTGAACAGGGGGCTAATGAAAAACTGTTTTTT; abundance: few; d_gene: TRBD1; v_gene: TRBV2; j_gene: TRBJ1-4
CDR3aa: CASSQGFWETHNEQFF; CDR3nt: TGTGCCAGCAGCCAAGGCTTCTGGGAGACCCACAATGAGCAGTTCTTC; abundance: NA; d_gene: NA; v_gene: TRBV3-1; j_gene: TRBJ2-1
CDR3aa: CASSEYLGQANEKLFF; CDR3nt: TGTGCCAGCAGTGAATACTTGGGACAGGCTAATGAAAAACTGTTTTTT; abundance: few; d_gene: TRBD1; v_gene: TRBV25-1; j_gene: TRBJ1-4
CDR3aa: CASSRGGEHGYTF; CDR3nt: TGTGCCAGCAGCCGCGGGGGGGAGCATGGCTACACCTTC; abundance: NA; d_gene: NA; v_gene: TRBV7-9; j_gene: TRBJ1-2
CDR3aa: CSVGTGNTGELFF; CDR3nt: TGCAGCGTTGGGACAGGGAACACCGGGGAGCTGTTTTTT; abundance: few; d_gene: TRBD1; v_gene: TRBV29-1; j_gene: TRBJ2-2
CDR3aa: CASSGGSSYNEQFF; CDR3nt: TGTGCCAGCAGTGGCGGGAGCTCCTACAATGAGCAGTTCTTC; abundance: many; d_gene: TRBD2; v_gene: TRBV6-1; j_gene: TRBJ2-1
CDR3aa: CASSPRVDSGIRNNEQFF; CDR3nt: TGTGCCAGCAGCCCCCGAGTGGATAGCGGGATCAGAAACAATGAGCAGTTCTTC; abundance: NA; d_gene: TRBD2; v_gene: TRBV11-1; j_gene: TRBJ2-1
CDR3aa: CASRQTPSTDTQYF; CDR3nt: TGTGCCAGCAGACAGACACCTAGCACAGATACGCAGTATTTT; abundance: few; d_gene: NA; v_gene: TRBV6-1; j_gene: TRBJ2-3
CDR3aa: CASRRKPGTGGNEQFF; CDR3nt: TGTGCCAGCAGGCGGAAACCCGGGACAGGGGGCAATGAGCAGTTCTTC; abundance: NA; d_gene: TRBD1; v_gene: TRBV12-3/TRBV12-4; j_gene: TRBJ2-1
CDR3aa: CASSFNGPIGNTIYF; CDR3nt: TGTGCCAGCAGTTTTAACGGTCCCATTGGAAACACCATATATTTT; abundance: NA; d_gene: NA; v_gene: TRBV28; j_gene: TRBJ1-3
CDR3aa: CASSIGGVNEQFF; CDR3nt: TGCGCCAGCAGCATAGGTGGGGTCAATGAGCAGTTCTTC; abundance: NA; d_gene: NA; v_gene: TRBV5-1; j_gene: TRBJ2-1
CDR3aa: CASSSGQGKPSGANVLTF; CDR3nt: TGTGCCAGTAGTAGCGGACAGGGGAAGCCATCTGGGGCCAACGTCCTGACTTTC; abundance: NA; d_gene: TRBD1; v_gene: TRBV19; j_gene: TRBJ2-6
CDR3aa: CASSFTSGNPGDTDTQYF; CDR3nt: TGTGCCAGCAGTTTTACTAGCGGAAACCCTGGGGACACAGATACGCAGTATTTT; abundance: NA; d_gene: TRBD2; v_gene: TRBV6-2/TRBV6-3; j_gene: TRBJ2-3
CDR3aa: CASSLRTPRDGYTF; CDR3nt: TGTGCCAGCAGTTTACGGACACCTCGCGATGGCTACACCTTC; abundance: few; d_gene: NA; v_gene: TRBV12-3/TRBV12-4; j_gene: TRBJ1-2
CDR3aa: CASSSLSYEQFF; CDR3nt: TGTGCCAGCAGCTCCCTGAGTTACGAGCAGTTCTTC; abundance: few; d_gene: NA; v_gene: TRBV12-3/TRBV12-4; j_gene: TRBJ2-1
CDR3aa: CASRPSLDRTGELFF; CDR3nt: TGTGCCAGCAGACCCAGCCTGGATCGAACCGGGGAGCTGTTTTTT; abundance: few; d_gene: NA; v_gene: TRBV12-3/TRBV12-4; j_gene: TRBJ2-2
CDR3aa: CASSFNSINQPQHF; CDR3nt: TGTGCCAGCAGCTTCAACAGCATCAATCAGCCCCAGCATTTT; abundance: many; d_gene: NA; v_gene: TRBV7-8; j_gene: TRBJ1-5
CDR3aa: CASSLRDAHGYTF; CDR3nt: TGTGCCAGCAGTTTAAGGGACGCCCATGGCTACACCTTC; abundance: once; d_gene: NA; v_gene: TRBV12-3/TRBV12-4; j_gene: TRBJ1-2
CDR3aa: CASSQGRQGNSPLHF; CDR3nt: TGTGCCAGCAGCCAAGGGAGACAGGGGAATTCACCCCTCCACTTT; abundance: few; d_gene: TRBD1; v_gene: TRBV3-1; j_gene: TRBJ1-6
CDR3aa: CASRDTGLSGNTIYF; CDR3nt: TGTGCCAGCAGAGACACAGGGCTATCTGGAAACACCATATATTTT; abundance: NA; d_gene: NA; v_gene: TRBV7-9; j_gene: TRBJ1-3